Given below is one TCR beta chain in context. Methods used by the authors: Estimated nucleated cell counts came from reference gene primer amplification. The method was immunoSEQ multiplex PCR; TCRdb's version includes in-frame clones alone and lacks a portion of them. Clone size and V and J calls were adopted from that table, with D and trimming inferred from the DNA. The sample has some 150,000 clones; 80% to 85% are singletons. The CDR3 is 15 amino acids. Germline V gene data show CDR1 as LNHDA and CDR2 as SQIVND (reference sequence). Unmatched junction bases numbered 10, after V lost 6 bases and J lost 6 bases. These data are taken from a study of blood T cell repertoires in COVID-19.

The rearrangement links TRBV19 to TRBJ2-1; 8 bases map to TRBD2. The TCR comes from a human donor with acute or convalescent COVID-19. The donor label of this sample is uncertain. What was sequenced was peripheral blood. CDR3 bases: TGTGCCAGTAGCCGTCGGGAGGGGGGTAGCAATGAGCAGTTCTTC. Translation: CASSRREGGSNEQFF.